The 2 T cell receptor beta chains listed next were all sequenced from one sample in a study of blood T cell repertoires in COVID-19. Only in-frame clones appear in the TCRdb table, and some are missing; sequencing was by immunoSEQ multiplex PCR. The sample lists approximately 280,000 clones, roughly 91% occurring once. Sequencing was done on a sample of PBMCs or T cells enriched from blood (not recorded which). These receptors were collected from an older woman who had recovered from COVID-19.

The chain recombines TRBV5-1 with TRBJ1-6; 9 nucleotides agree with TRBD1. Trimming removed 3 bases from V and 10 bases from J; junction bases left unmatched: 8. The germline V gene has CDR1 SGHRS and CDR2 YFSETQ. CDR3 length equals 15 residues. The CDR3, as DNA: TGCGCCAGCAGCTGGGGACAGGGTGAGGGATCACCCCTCCACTTT. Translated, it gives CASSWGQGEGSPLHF.

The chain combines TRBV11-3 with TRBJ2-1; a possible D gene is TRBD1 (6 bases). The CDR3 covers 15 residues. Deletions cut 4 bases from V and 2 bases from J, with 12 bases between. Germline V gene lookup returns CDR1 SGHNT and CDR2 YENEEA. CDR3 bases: TGTGCCAGCAGCTCTACAGGGAACCCCTACAATGAGCAGTTCTTC. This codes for CASSSTGNPYNEQFF.